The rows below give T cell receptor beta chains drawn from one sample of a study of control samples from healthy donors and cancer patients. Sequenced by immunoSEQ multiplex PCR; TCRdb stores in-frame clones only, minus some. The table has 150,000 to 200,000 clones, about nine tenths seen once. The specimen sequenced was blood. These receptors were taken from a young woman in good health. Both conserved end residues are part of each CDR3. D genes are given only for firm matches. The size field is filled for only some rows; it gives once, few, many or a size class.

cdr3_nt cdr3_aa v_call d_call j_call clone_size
TGTGCCACCAGCAGAGATCCAGGACCCCAAGAGACCCAGTACTTC CATSRDPGPQETQYF TRBV15 . TRBJ2-5 .
TGTGCCAGCAGTGAATTGGGGGTTCAGCCCCAGCATTTT CASSELGVQPQHF TRBV6-1 . TRBJ1-5 .
TGTGCCAGCAGCTCTGGACAGAACACTGAAGCTTTCTTT CASSSGQNTEAFF TRBV11-1 . TRBJ1-1 .
TGCGCCAGCAGCTTGGACGGGAACTATGGCTACACCTTC CASSLDGNYGYTF TRBV5-1 . TRBJ1-2 .
TGCAGCGTTGACCGTCGACAGGGGGCAGATACGCAGTATTTT CSVDRRQGADTQYF TRBV29-1 TRBD1 TRBJ2-3 once
TGCAGCGTTGAAGATCGTAAGGCTAGCGCGGATGAGCAGTTCTTC CSVEDRKASADEQFF TRBV29-1 . TRBJ2-1 .
TGTGCCACCAGTGATGGACTAGCGGGATGGGATGAGCAGTTCTTC CATSDGLAGWDEQFF TRBV24-1 TRBD2 TRBJ2-1 .
TGTGCCAGCAACCTACTTAGCGGTAGCACAGATACGCAGTATTTT CASNLLSGSTDTQYF TRBV6-5 . TRBJ2-3 .
TGTGCCAGCAGTTACGGGCAGACACAGTACTTC CASSYGQTQYF TRBV6-2/TRBV6-3 . TRBJ2-7 .
TGTGCCAGCAGTCCGGGACCGTTTAGCAATCAGCCCCAGCATTTT CASSPGPFSNQPQHF TRBV28 . TRBJ1-5 .
TGTGCCAGCTCCCCCGCTAGCGGGAGCTCCTACGAGCAGTACTTC CASSPASGSSYEQYF TRBV18 TRBD2 TRBJ2-7 once
TGTGCCAGCAGCGAGGACGAGACAGGGGCGACTGAAGCTTTCTTT CASSEDETGATEAFF TRBV6-4 TRBD1 TRBJ1-1 .
TGTGCCAGCAGTGACTCGGGAGGGAATTCACCCCTCCACTTT CASSDSGGNSPLHF TRBV6-4 . TRBJ1-6 .
TGTGCCAGCAGCTTGGGTGGCAATGAGCAGTTCTTC CASSLGGNEQFF TRBV5-4 . TRBJ2-1 .
TGTGCCAGTAGTGATTTTGGGGTAAACAGGGGGGAGACCCAGTACTTC CASSDFGVNRGETQYF TRBV19 TRBD1 TRBJ2-5 .
TGCGCCAGCGGGAAGGACTATGGCTACACCTTC CASGKDYGYTF TRBV5-1 . TRBJ1-2 .
TGTGCCAGCAGCCGGGACTCCAACTATGGCTACACCTTC CASSRDSNYGYTF TRBV6-5 . TRBJ1-2 .
TGTGCCAGCAGTGACCCGGGACCTACAACTAATGAAAAACTGTTTTTT CASSDPGPTTNEKLFF TRBV25-1 . TRBJ1-4 .
TGTGCCACCAGCAGAGAGGGGTGGACAGGATCTAACTATGGCTACACCTTC CATSREGWTGSNYGYTF TRBV15 TRBD1 TRBJ1-2 .
TGTGCCAGCAGCCCCCCTAGCGGGAGGAAATACGAGCAGTACTTC CASSPPSGRKYEQYF TRBV7-2 TRBD2 TRBJ2-7 .
TGTGCCACCAGCAGAGACCCCAGGGCGACTAATGAAAAACTGTTTTTT CATSRDPRATNEKLFF TRBV15 . TRBJ1-4 .
TGTGCCAGCAGCCAAGAGGGAAGGGCTGGCTACACCTTC CASSQEGRAGYTF TRBV3-1/TRBV3-2 . TRBJ1-2 .
TGTGCCAGCACAGGGACAGGGACCTACGAGCAGTACTTC CASTGTGTYEQYF TRBV6-5 TRBD1 TRBJ2-7 .
TGTGCCAGCAGTACAGAGACAGGGGGCTATGGCTACACCTTC CASSTETGGYGYTF TRBV28 TRBD1 TRBJ1-2 .
TGTGCCAGCAGCCAGTCCCATGAGCAGTTCTTC CASSQSHEQFF TRBV11-3 . TRBJ2-1 .
TGTGCCAGCAGCGCAGGGTCCACCGGGGAGCTGTTTTTT CASSAGSTGELFF TRBV6-5 . TRBJ2-2 .
TGTGCCAGCAGCCCGGGACTAGCGGGAGGGTACACAGATACGCAGTATTTT CASSPGLAGGYTDTQYF TRBV7-9 TRBD2 TRBJ2-3 .
TGTGCCAGCAGGAGGACAGGGGGCGACTATGGCTACACCTTC CASRRTGGDYGYTF TRBV16 TRBD1 TRBJ1-2 .
TGTGCCAGCTCACCAGCGGGCGGGAACACTGAAGCTTTCTTT CASSPAGGNTEAFF TRBV18 . TRBJ1-1 .
TGTGCCAGCAGCGATATTAAGACAGGAAATAGCAATCAGCCCCAGCATTTT CASSDIKTGNSNQPQHF TRBV11-2 . TRBJ1-5 once
TGTGCCAGCAGCACAGGGGTCGGCACCGGGGAGCTGTTTTTT CASSTGVGTGELFF TRBV7-7 TRBD1 TRBJ2-2 .
TGTGCCATCAGTGAGGATAGCGGGGCCCCCTACGAGCAGTACTTC CAISEDSGAPYEQYF TRBV10-3 TRBD2 TRBJ2-7 once
TGTGCCAGCAGCGTAGAAGGGGTAGCTGGAAACACCATATATTTT CASSVEGVAGNTIYF TRBV9 . TRBJ1-3 .
TGTGCCAGCAGGGACAGGGGGGGCTATGGCTACACCTTC CASRDRGGYGYTF TRBV6-6 TRBD1 TRBJ1-2 .
TGTGCCAGCATGGGGACTAACTATGGCTACACCTTC CASMGTNYGYTF TRBV2 . TRBJ1-2 .
TGTGCCAGCAGCCGGGTGGCCTATAATTCACCCCTCCACTTT CASSRVAYNSPLHF TRBV6-5 . TRBJ1-6 .
TGTGCCAGCAGTCTTTACAATCAGCCCCAGCATTTT CASSLYNQPQHF TRBV6-5 . TRBJ1-5 .
TGTGCCAGCAGTGCACAAGCGGGAGGGGGCTACAATGAGCAGTTCTTC CASSAQAGGGYNEQFF TRBV6-4 TRBD2 TRBJ2-1 .
TGTGCCAGCTCACCCGGGGTTCGGGATGGCTACACCTTC CASSPGVRDGYTF TRBV18 . TRBJ1-2 .
TGTGCCAGTAGTATAGTAGGCTACGAGCAGTACTTC CASSIVGYEQYF TRBV19 . TRBJ2-7 .
TGTGCCAGCAGCAAAGACCGGGGTTACGGATACGAGCAGTACTTC CASSKDRGYGYEQYF TRBV21-1 . TRBJ2-7 .
TGTGCCAGCAGCTTAGCGGGGGGTCGCTACGAGCAGTACTTC CASSLAGGRYEQYF TRBV7-9 . TRBJ2-7 .
TGTGCCAGCAGCCCACCGACAGGGGGCTACGAGCAGTACTTC CASSPPTGGYEQYF TRBV6-5 TRBD1 TRBJ2-7 .
TGTGCCAGCACCAAGACAAATGAGCAGTTCTTC CASTKTNEQFF TRBV12-3/TRBV12-4 . TRBJ2-1 .
TGTGCCAGCAGCTTCGACGGGGCTACCGGGGAGCTGTTTTTT CASSFDGATGELFF TRBV7-9 . TRBJ2-2 .
TGTGCCAGCAGAAATGGACAGGGGTATGGCTACACCTTC CASRNGQGYGYTF TRBV6-5 TRBD1 TRBJ1-2 once
TGTGCCAGCTCACCGGGACAGGCCAACTATGGCTACACCTTC CASSPGQANYGYTF TRBV18 TRBD1 TRBJ1-2 .
TGTGCCAGCAGCCCTGGGACAGGGGGCAGCTACGAGCAGTACTTC CASSPGTGGSYEQYF TRBV6-4 TRBD1 TRBJ2-7 once
TGTGCCAGTAGTAGACAGGGGGCGGGATATGGCTACACCTTC CASSRQGAGYGYTF TRBV19 TRBD1 TRBJ1-2 .
TGTGCCAGCAGTTTGAAGGATTTCTATAGCAATCAGCCCCAGCATTTT CASSLKDFYSNQPQHF TRBV28 . TRBJ1-5 .
TGCGCCAGCAGCCGTCAGGGGGGGAACACTGAAGCTTTCTTT CASSRQGGNTEAFF TRBV5-1 TRBD1 TRBJ1-1 .
TGTGCCAGCAGTTTCGGGCAGACGAACACTGAAGCTTTCTTT CASSFGQTNTEAFF TRBV28 . TRBJ1-1 .
TGTGCTAGTGGTTTGGGACAGGGCCCCTACGAGCAGTACTTC CASGLGQGPYEQYF TRBV12-5 TRBD1 TRBJ2-7 .
TGTGCCAGCAGCTTTGGATCGAACACCGGGGAGCTGTTTTTT CASSFGSNTGELFF TRBV7-3 . TRBJ2-2 .
TGTGCCACCAGCAGACTAGCGGGAGCCTACAATGAGCAGTTCTTC CATSRLAGAYNEQFF TRBV15 TRBD2 TRBJ2-1 .
TGCAGTGCTAGTGGGTGGACCGACAATGAGCAGTTCTTC CSASGWTDNEQFF TRBV20-1 . TRBJ2-1 once
TGTGCCAGCAGTACAGGGGGGAGCTCCTATAATTCACCCCTCCACTTT CASSTGGSSYNSPLHF TRBV5-6 TRBD1 TRBJ1-6 .